A single sample gave rise to the 7 T cell receptor beta chains below, sequenced in a study of molecular identifiers for immune sequencing clone quantification. TCRdb ran MiXCR on the PCR reads and lists one entry per CDR3 protein. The sample carries more than 85,000 distinct CDR3 sequences, roughly a third recorded once. Sequenced input: naive CD8+ T cells from blood, with Jurkat cell RNA spiked in. Subset specified: FACS-sorted CD8+CD4-CCR7+CD45RA+ naive T cells. Source of these receptors: a human donor in good health. Some libraries in this study had Jurkat cell RNA spiked in.

This chain joins TRBV28 and TRBJ1-1; 8 bases align to TRBD1. Germline lookup yields CDR1 MDHEN and CDR2 SYDVKM. This CDR3 comprises 14 residues. The ends lost 6 bases at V and 11 bases at J; junction bases unmatched: 14. CDR3 sequence reads: CASSPPSGGWAAFF. The CDR3, as DNA: TGTGCCAGCAGCCCCCCCTCAGGGGGCTGGGCCGCTTTCTTT.

This clonotype was observed a few times. CDR3: CASSTGTSGTYEQYF. The CDR3 DNA sequence: TGTGCCAGCAGCACGGGGACTAGCGGGACCTACGAGCAGTACTTC. The chain is built from TRBV7-6 and TRBJ2-7, with 13 bases lining up with TRBD2. The trim removed 5 bases at V and 2 bases at J, leaving 3 bases unmatched. Germline V lookup: CDR1 SGHVS, CDR2 FNYEAQ. This CDR3 spans 15 amino acids.

CDR3 protein: CASSADRVGSYEQYF. In nucleotides, the CDR3 is TGTGCCAGCAGCGCCGACAGGGTTGGATCCTACGAGCAGTACTTC. The rearrangement links TRBV14 to TRBJ2-7, with TRBD1 identical over 7 bases. CDR1 and CDR2 (germline): SGHDN, FVKESK. The CDR3 is made up of 15 amino acids. After removal of 5 bases from V and 1 base from J, the junction contained 8 bases not matched to a gene.

The rearrangement joins TRBV27 to TRBJ2-7; 8 bases are a match to TRBD1. Germline V gene data show CDR1 as MNHEY and CDR2 as SMNVEV (reference sequence). This CDR3 has 13 amino acids. V trimming: 4 bases; J trimming: 5 bases; junction bases outside the gene matches: 4. The CDR3 is CASSWTGPDEQYF. The CDR3 region has the DNA TGTGCCAGCAGTTGGACAGGGCCTGACGAGCAGTACTTC.

This clonotype has a handful of counts. The J gene is TRBJ2-1, the V gene TRBV27; 9 bases match TRBD2. The junction had 10 bases not matched to a gene; V was cut back by 9 bases and J by 4 bases. The length of the CDR3 is 15 residues. Germline loops: CDR1 MNHEY, CDR2 SMNVEV (reference sequence). The CDR3 reads CASFTTSGKYNEQFF. CDR3 DNA sequence: TGTGCCAGTTTTACGACTAGCGGAAAGTACAATGAGCAGTTCTTC.

On this clonotype: Since a much larger clone is just one base distant, this may be a read error. The CDR3 nucleotides are TGTGCCAGCAGCTTAGCCCTAGGGAAGACAGATACGCTGTATTTT. Translation gives CASSLALGKTDTLYF. The chain is built from TRBV7-9 and TRBJ2-3, with TRBD1 as a possible D gene (5 bases). Germline V gene lookup returns CDR1 SEHNR and CDR2 FQNEAQ (reference sequence). This CDR3 is 15 amino acids long.

This clonotype turned up a few times. This chain connects TRBV11-2 to TRBJ2-7; D may be TRBD1 (6 bases). Germline CDR1 is SGHAT and CDR2 is FQNNGV. This CDR3 spans 15 amino acids. V lost 6 bases and J 2 bases, leaving 17 bases between the germline ends. The CDR3 loop reads CASRAPGQAPYEQYF. The CDR3 DNA is TGTGCCAGCAGAGCTCCGGGACAAGCCCCCTACGAGCAGTACTTC.